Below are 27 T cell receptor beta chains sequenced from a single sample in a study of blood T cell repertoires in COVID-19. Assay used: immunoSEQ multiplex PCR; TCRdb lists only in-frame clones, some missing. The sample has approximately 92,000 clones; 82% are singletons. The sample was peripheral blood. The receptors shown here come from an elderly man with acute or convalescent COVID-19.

The DNA of the CDR3 is TGTGCCAGCAGCGTAGCTGACAGAGTCTACGAGCAGTACTTC. Its protein product is CASSVADRVYEQYF. The genes are TRBV9 and TRBJ2-7, with a weak D call TRBD1 (5 bases). Germline CDR1 and CDR2: SGDLS and YYNGEE. The CDR3 covers 14 residues. Deletions cut 0 bases from V and 3 bases from J, with 10 bases between. The full variable domain, rest sourced from reference TRBV9 and TRBJ2-7, is DSGVTQTPKHLITATGQRVTLRCSPRSGDLSVYWYQQSLDQGLQFLIQYYNGEERAKGNILERFSAQQFPDLHSELNLSSLELGDSALYFCASSVADRVYEQYFGPGTRLTVT.

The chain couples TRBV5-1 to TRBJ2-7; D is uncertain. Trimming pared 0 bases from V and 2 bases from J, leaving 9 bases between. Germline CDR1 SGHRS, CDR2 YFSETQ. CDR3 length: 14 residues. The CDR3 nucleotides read TGCGCCAGCAGCTTGGGAACAGCTGCCTACGAGCAGTACTTC. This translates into CASSLGTAAYEQYF.

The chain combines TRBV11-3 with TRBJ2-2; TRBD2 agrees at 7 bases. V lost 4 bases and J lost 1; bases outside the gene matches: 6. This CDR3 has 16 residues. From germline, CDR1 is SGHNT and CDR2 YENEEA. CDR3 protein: CASSSGGTVNTGELFF. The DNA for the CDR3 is TGTGCCAGCAGCTCGGGGGGAACGGTGAACACCGGGGAGCTGTTTTTT.

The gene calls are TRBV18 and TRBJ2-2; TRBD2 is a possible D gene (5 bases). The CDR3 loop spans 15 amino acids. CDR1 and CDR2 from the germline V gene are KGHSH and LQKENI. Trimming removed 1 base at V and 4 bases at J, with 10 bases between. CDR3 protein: CASSPQLEGTGELFF. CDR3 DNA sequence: TGTGCCAGCTCACCACAACTAGAGGGCACCGGGGAGCTGTTTTTT.

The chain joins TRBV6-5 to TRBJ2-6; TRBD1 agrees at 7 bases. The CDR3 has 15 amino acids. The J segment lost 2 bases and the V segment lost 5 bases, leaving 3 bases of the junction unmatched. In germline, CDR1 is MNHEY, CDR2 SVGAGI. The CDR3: CASSPDRAGANVLTF. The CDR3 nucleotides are TGTGCCAGCAGTCCAGACAGGGCTGGGGCCAACGTCCTGACTTTC.

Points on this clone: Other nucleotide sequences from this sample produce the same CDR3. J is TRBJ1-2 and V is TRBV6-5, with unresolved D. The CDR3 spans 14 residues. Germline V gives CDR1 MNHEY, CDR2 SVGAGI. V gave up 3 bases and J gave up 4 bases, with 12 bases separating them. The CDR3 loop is CASSYREGSYGYTF. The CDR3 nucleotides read TGTGCCAGCAGTTATAGGGAGGGTAGCTATGGCTACACCTTC.

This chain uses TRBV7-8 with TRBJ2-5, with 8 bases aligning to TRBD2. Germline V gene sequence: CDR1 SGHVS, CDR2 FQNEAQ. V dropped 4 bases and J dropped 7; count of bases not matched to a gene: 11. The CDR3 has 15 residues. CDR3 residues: CASSSPPSGSGTQYF. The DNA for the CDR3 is TGTGCCAGCAGCTCGCCCCCCAGCGGGAGTGGGACCCAGTACTTC.

As DNA, the CDR3 is TGTGCCAGCAGCCCTTGGACAGCCCACAATGAGCAGTTCTTC. Amino acids: CASSPWTAHNEQFF. The rearrangement uses TRBV9 and TRBJ2-1; D is perhaps TRBD1 (6 bases). Germline V gene sequence: CDR1 SGDLS, CDR2 YYNGEE. The CDR3 has 14 residues. The V and J ends lost 4 bases and 5 bases respectively, with 13 bases between them.

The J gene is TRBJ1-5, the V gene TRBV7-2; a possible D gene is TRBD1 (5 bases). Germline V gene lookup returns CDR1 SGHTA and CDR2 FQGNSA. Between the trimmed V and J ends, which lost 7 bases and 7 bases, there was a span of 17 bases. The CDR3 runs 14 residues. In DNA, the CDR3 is TGTGCCAGCAATGCCGACGTGACAGTCCAGCCCCAGCATTTT. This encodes CASNADVTVQPQHF.

CDR3 sequence reads: CAWSAIREKQFF. CDR3 coding DNA: TGTGCCTGGAGCGCAATCCGGGAGAAGCAGTTCTTC. This chain links TRBV30 with TRBJ2-1; maybe TRBD2 (6 bases). The germline gives CDR1 GTSNPN, CDR2 SVGIG (reference sequence). Trimming shortened V by 3 bases and J by 11 bases, and 14 bases separated the two germline ends. CDR3 size: 12 residues.

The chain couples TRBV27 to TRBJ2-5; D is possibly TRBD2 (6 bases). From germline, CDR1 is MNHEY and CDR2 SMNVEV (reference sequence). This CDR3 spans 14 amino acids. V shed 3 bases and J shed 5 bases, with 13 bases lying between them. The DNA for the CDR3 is TGTGCCAGCAGTTTGAGGCTAGCGCCCGAGACCCAGTACTTC. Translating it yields CASSLRLAPETQYF.

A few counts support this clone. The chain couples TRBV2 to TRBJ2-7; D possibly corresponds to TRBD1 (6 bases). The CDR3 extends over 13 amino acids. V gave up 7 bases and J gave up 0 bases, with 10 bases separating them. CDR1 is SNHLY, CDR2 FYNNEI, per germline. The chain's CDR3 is CASNGQSSYEQYF. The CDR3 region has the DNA TGTGCCAGCAACGGACAGAGCTCCTACGAGCAGTACTTC. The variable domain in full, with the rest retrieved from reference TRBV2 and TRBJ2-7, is EPEVTQTPSHQVTQMGQEVILRCVPISNHLYFYWYRQILGQKVEFLVSFYNNEISEKSEIFDDQFSVERPDGSNFTLKIRSTKLEDSAMYFCASNGQSSYEQYFGPGTRLTVT.

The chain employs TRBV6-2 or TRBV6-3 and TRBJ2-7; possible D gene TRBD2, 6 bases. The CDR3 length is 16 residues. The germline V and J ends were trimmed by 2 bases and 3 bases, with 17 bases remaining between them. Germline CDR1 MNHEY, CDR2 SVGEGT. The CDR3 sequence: CASSYPLKAGSYEQYF. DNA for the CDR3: TGTGCCAGCAGTTACCCGCTCAAGGCGGGAAGCTACGAGCAGTACTTC.

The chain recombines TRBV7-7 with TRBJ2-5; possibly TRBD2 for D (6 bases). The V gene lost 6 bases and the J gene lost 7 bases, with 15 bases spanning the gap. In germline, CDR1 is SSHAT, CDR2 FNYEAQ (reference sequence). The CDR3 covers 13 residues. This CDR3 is CASSTRGSWTQYF. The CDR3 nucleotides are TGTGCCAGCAGTACCCGGGGGAGTTGGACCCAGTACTTC.

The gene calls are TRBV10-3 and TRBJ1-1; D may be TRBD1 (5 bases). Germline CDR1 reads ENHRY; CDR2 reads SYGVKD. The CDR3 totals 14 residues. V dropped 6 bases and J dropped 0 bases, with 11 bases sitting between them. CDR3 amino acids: CAISSTVVNTEAFF. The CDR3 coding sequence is TGTGCCATCAGCTCGACAGTAGTGAACACTGAAGCTTTCTTT.

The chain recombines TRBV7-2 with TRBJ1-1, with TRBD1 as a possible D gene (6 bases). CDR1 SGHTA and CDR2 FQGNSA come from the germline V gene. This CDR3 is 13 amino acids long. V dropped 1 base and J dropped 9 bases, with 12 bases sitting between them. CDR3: CASSLGTEKQAFF. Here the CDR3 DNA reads TGTGCCAGCAGCTTAGGGACAGAGAAACAAGCTTTCTTT.

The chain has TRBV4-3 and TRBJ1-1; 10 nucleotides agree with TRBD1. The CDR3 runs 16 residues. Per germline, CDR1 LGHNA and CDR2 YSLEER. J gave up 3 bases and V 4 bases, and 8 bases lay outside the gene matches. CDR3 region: CASSRGTGTGDTEAFF. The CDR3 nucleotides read TGCGCCAGCAGCCGCGGGACCGGGACAGGGGACACTGAAGCTTTCTTT.

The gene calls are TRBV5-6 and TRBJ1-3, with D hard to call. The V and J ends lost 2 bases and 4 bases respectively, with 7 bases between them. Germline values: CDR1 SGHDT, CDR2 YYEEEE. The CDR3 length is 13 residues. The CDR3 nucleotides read TGTGCCAGCAGCTTTCAGTCCGGAAACACCATATATTTT. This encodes CASSFQSGNTIYF.

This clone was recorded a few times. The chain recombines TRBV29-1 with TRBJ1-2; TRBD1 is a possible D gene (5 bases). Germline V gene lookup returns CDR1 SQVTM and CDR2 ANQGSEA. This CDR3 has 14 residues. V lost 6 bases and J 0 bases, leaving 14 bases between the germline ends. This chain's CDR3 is CSVGGDPANYGYTF. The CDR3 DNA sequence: TGCAGCGTGGGGGGGGATCCAGCTAACTATGGCTACACCTTC.

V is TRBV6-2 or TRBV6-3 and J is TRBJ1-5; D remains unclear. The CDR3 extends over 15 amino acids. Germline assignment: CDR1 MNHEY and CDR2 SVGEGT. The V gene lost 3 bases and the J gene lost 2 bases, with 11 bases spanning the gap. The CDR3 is CASSYGGGGNQPQHF. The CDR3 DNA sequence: TGTGCCAGCAGTTATGGAGGAGGTGGCAATCAGCCCCAGCATTTT.

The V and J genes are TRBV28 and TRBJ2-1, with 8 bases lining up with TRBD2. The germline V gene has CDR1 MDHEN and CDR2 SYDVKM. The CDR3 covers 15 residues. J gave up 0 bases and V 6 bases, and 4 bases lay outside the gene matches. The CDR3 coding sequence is TGTGCCAGCAGCTCCGGGGGGGCCTCCTACAATGAGCAGTTCTTC. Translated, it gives CASSSGGASYNEQFF.

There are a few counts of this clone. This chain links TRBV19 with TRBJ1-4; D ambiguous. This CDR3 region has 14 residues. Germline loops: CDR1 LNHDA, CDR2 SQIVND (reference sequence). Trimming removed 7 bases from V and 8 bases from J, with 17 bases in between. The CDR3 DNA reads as TGTGCCAGTAAGGCAGCGCTTGACGGCGAAAAACTGTTTTTT. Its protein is CASKAALDGEKLFF.

CDR3 loop: CASSLAGFKGNVLTF. The CDR3 nucleotides are TGCGCCAGCAGCTTGGCGGGGTTTAAGGGCAACGTCCTGACTTTC. V is TRBV5-1 and J is TRBJ2-6; perhaps TRBD2 as D (5 bases). Germline loops: CDR1 SGHRS, CDR2 YFSETQ. The CDR3 contains 15 residues. V was shortened by 0 bases and J by 9 bases, with 13 bases between the two germline ends.

CDR3 DNA sequence: TGTGCCAGCAGTTCGGTAAGAGGGCTCGACACTGAAGCTTTCTTT. This sequence encodes CASSSVRGLDTEAFF. The chain uses TRBV28 and TRBJ1-1, with D unresolved. Germline CDR1 is MDHEN and CDR2 is SYDVKM. The CDR3 has 15 residues. V lost 4 bases to trimming and J lost 3 bases, with 15 bases between them.

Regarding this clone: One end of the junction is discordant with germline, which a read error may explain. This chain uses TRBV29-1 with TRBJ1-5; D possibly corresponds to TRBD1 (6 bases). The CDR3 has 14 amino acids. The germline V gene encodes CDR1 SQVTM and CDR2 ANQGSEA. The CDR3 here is CSAEGSGANQPQHF. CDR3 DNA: TGCAGCGCTGAAGGGTCAGGGGCGAACCAGCCCCAGCATTTT.

The CDR3 coding sequence is TGTGCCAGCAGCCTACAGGGTACTAATGAAAAACTGTTTTTT. Its translation: CASSLQGTNEKLFF. The chain couples TRBV3-1 (or the pseudogene TRBV3-2) to TRBJ1-4; possible D gene TRBD1, 6 bases. CDR1 and CDR2 (germline): LGHDT, YNNKEL (reference sequence). The CDR3 contains 14 residues. V was clipped by 4 bases and J by 2 bases, with 8 bases between them.

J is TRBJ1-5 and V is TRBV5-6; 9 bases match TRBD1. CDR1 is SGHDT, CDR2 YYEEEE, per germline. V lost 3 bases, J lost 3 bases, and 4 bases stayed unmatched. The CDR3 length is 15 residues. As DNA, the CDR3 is TGTGCCAGCAGCTCACAGGGGGCTATCAATCAGCCCCAGCATTTT. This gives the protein CASSSQGAINQPQHF.